This T cell receptor (beta chain) was found in a study of CD4 T cells in relation to SARS-CoV-2 and coronaviruses. Turning to the study itself: The restricting HLA molecule for shared crossreactive spike epitopes was mapped.

Sequencing was performed with immunoSEQ multiplex PCR; in TCRdb, only in-frame clones are kept and a portion is missing. Here the sample spans tens of thousands of clones, 85% to 90% being singletons. Germline V CDR1 and CDR2: KGHDR, SFDVKD. The V end lost 11 bases, the J end lost 4 bases, and 9 bases lay between the germline ends. The CDR3 runs to 11 residues. The chain carries TRBV24-1 and TRBJ2-3; perhaps TRBD2 as D (5 bases). The receptor's source is an adult with COVID-19. The sequenced material came from memory CD4+ T cells from PBMCs. CDR3 sequence reads: CAIGESDTQYF. Written as DNA, the CDR3 is TGTGCCATCGGGGAGTCAGATACGCAGTATTTT.